This TCR beta chain is drawn from a study of T cells after yellow fever vaccination. Turning to the study itself: Fractions of limited cellularity were prepared by means of SMART-Seq v4 Ultra Low Input. Study outcomes and limitations: Repertoires sorted by FACS could include abundant clonotypes that are contaminants from the bulk population. The booster response re-showed most primary clones: more than 95% CD4, around 87% CD8.

This CDR3 spans 14 amino acids. Trimming left V 5 bases short and J 6 bases short, with 17 bases between. TCRdb reprocessed the 5' RACE reads with MiXCR, giving one entry per CDR3 protein. In the table there are 300,000 to 400,000 distinct CDR3 sequences, approximately 12% of which are singletons. A note on this clonotype: As yet, its antigen is unknown.

This TCR derives from a young man who received the YFV17D yellow fever vaccine. The material sequenced was CD4+ T cells sorted from PBMCs, taken 15 days after the yellow fever booster vaccination. J is TRBJ2-7 and V is TRBV12-3 or TRBV12-4, with D possibly being TRBD1 or TRBD2 (6 bases each). CDR3 sequence: CASSPLSGASEQYF. The CDR3 DNA is TGTGCCAGCAGTCCCCTGTCGGGGGCCAGCGAGCAGTACTTC.